This TCR beta chain was identified during a study of technical replicates of blood from a handful of donors. The assay was immunoSEQ multiplex PCR, and TCRdb's table has in-frame clones only and misses some. Of nearly 80,000 clones in the sample, approximately 93% were seen once. The V gene end was trimmed by 5 bases and the J gene end by 7 bases; junction bases not matched to a gene: 2. Germline lookup yields CDR1 SGHAT and CDR2 FQNNGV. This CDR3 spans 13 amino acids. Sequenced: T cells isolated from PBMCs. The chain employs TRBV11-2 and TRBJ2-2; 9 nucleotides align to TRBD1. The source of this sequence is a human donor in good health. The CDR3 here is CASSGQGSGELFF. In nucleotides, the CDR3 is TGTGCCAGCAGCGGACAGGGGAGCGGGGAGCTGTTTTTT. Supplemented by reference TRBV11-2 and TRBJ2-2, the full variable domain reads EAGVAQSPRYKIIEKRQSVAFWCNPISGHATLYWYQQILGQGPKLLIQFQNNGVVDDSQLPKDRFSAERLKGVDSTLKIQPAKLEDSAVYLCASSGQGSGELFFGEGSRLTVL.